This is a list of T cell receptor beta chains from one sample in a study of blood T cell repertoires in COVID-19. Data came from immunoSEQ multiplex PCR; TCRdb stores just in-frame clones and leaves some out. The sample carries about 180,000 clones, 75% to 85% recorded once. The sequenced sample was peripheral blood. The receptors were gathered from a human donor in a cohort sampled during active COVID-19. Both conserved end residues are part of each CDR3. D genes are given only for firm matches. Not every row has a clone size; where given, it reads once, few, many or a size class.

J gene,V gene,clone size,D gene,CDR3 DNA,CDR3 protein
TRBJ2-7,TRBV4-1,few,TRBD2,TGCGCCAGCAGCCAAGTTGGCGCTAGCGGAACCTACGAGCAGTACTTC,CASSQVGASGTYEQYF
TRBJ1-2,TRBV3-1/TRBV3-2,.,.,TGTGCCAGCAGCCAAGACCTGGCCACTAACTATGGCTACACCTTC,CASSQDLATNYGYTF
TRBJ1-3,TRBV28,once,.,TGTGCCAGCAGTCTGGCAGGGTCTAGTAGAGGAAACACCATATATTTT,CASSLAGSSRGNTIYF
TRBJ1-5,TRBV28,.,.,TGTGCCAGCAGTTCCTCTTCCGGGGGCAATCAGCCCCAGCATTTT,CASSSSSGGNQPQHF
TRBJ2-2,TRBV27,once,TRBD2,TGTGCCAGCAGTTTAGATAGACTAGCGGGATCCGGGGAGCTGTTTTTT,CASSLDRLAGSGELFF
TRBJ2-7,TRBV7-2,.,TRBD2,TGTGCCAGCAGCCTCGGGCGGGGGACCTACGAGCAGTACTTC,CASSLGRGTYEQYF
TRBJ1-2,TRBV10-1,.,TRBD1,TGCGCCAGCAGTCCCGGGACAGGGGGAACTGGCTACACCTTC,CASSPGTGGTGYTF
TRBJ2-3,TRBV4-3,.,.,TGCGCCAGCAGCCAGAGCGCTAGCACAGATACGCAGTATTTT,CASSQSASTDTQYF
TRBJ1-2,TRBV15,.,.,TGTGCCACCAGCAGAGATAAACCCAGCGACTATGGCTACACCTTC,CATSRDKPSDYGYTF
TRBJ1-2,TRBV10-3,once,.,TGTGCCGCCCGGCCAGGAGGGTATGGCTACACCTTC,CAARPGGYGYTF
TRBJ2-3,TRBV6-6,.,.,TGTGCCAGCAGTCCCACAGGAGATACGCAGTATTTT,CASSPTGDTQYF
TRBJ1-5,TRBV4-2,.,.,TGTGCCAGCGCCCGGGACATAAGGGGAGGGGGCAATCAGCCCCAGCATTTT,CASARDIRGGGNQPQHF
TRBJ1-1,TRBV6-5,.,TRBD1,TGTGCCAGCAGTTACTCTCCAGGGGGCGACACTGAAGCTTTCTTT,CASSYSPGGDTEAFF
TRBJ2-1,TRBV3-1/TRBV3-2,many,TRBD1,TGTGCCAGCAGCCAAGGCACAGGGGCCCACAATGAGCAGTTCTTC,CASSQGTGAHNEQFF
TRBJ1-2,TRBV6-5,.,TRBD1,TGTGCCAGCGGGAGGACAGGGCACTATGGCTACACCTTC,CASGRTGHYGYTF
TRBJ1-2,TRBV2,.,TRBD1,TGTGCCAGCAGTCGGGACAGAGTCGGCTACACCTTC,CASSRDRVGYTF
TRBJ2-7,TRBV5-1,few,.,TGCGCCAGCAGCCTCTCGACAGGATCCTACGAGCAGTACTTC,CASSLSTGSYEQYF
TRBJ1-4,TRBV10-3,.,.,TGTGCCATCAGTGGGAGCCTCCACGGGGGAGGAGAAAAACTGTTTTTT,CAISGSLHGGGEKLFF
TRBJ1-1,TRBV3-1/TRBV3-2,.,.,TGTGCCAGCAGCCAGGATTTACAGGGTGAAGCTTTCTTT,CASSQDLQGEAFF
TRBJ1-2,TRBV18,few,TRBD1,TGTGCCAGCTCACTTGGGACAGGGGATGGCTACACCTTC,CASSLGTGDGYTF